The clone carrying this T cell receptor beta chain occurred a few times. Its antigen is not known. The data are from a study of T cell repertoires in cytomegalovirus infection. Study-level findings and limits: Carriers of CMV plus the relevant HLA were identified by cumulative public TCR beta family frequency.

V lost 2 bases and J lost 7, with 16 bases in between. CDR1 and CDR2 from the germline V gene are SGHNT and YYREEE (reference sequence). CDR3 length equals 15 residues. Each CDR3 protein is one row after TCRdb ran MiXCR on the reads. The repertoire holds about 920,000 distinct CDR3 sequences, with around a third as singletons. This TCR was recovered from a human donor in good health (CMV status not recorded). Some clones in this sample may be carry-over from other donors' samples. The sequenced sample was cultured CD8+ T cells from PBMCs, obtained from culture after CMV antigen stimulation. The chain uses TRBV5-4 and TRBJ2-1; D is unresolved. CDR3: CASSLYYSVRNEQFF. CDR3 coding DNA: TGTGCCAGCAGCTTATACTACTCCGTGAGGAATGAGCAGTTCTTC.